This TCR beta chain was recorded in a study of cytomegalovirus exposure and HLA in healthy donors (TCRdb year 2017). About the investigation overall: According to an earlier analysis of a few hundred of the donors, about 179 million T cells yielded 90 million to 130 million unique TCR beta sequences and 276 Gb of sequence data. Both class I and class II loci were covered by HLA typing, at four-digit resolution. Among the roughly 400 genotyped donors, approximately 81% belonged to the genetic ancestry cluster associated with self-reported Caucasian donors. Among roughly 400 genotyped donors of the cohort, an average of approximately 240,000 unique TCR beta nucleotide sequences were sequenced per donor, about a sixth of them non-productive. Approximately 300 gigabases of sequencing data and 91 million or so unique TCR sequences made up an early release that covered 500 to 700 HLA-typed donors. Several DR-DQ haplotypes were treated as single units for association and clustering because of strong linkage in the cohort. High-throughput TCR immunosequencing, statistical association of individual TCRs with disease status, and machine learning were combined to predict cytomegalovirus infection status. The study used immunosequencing to profile the T cell repertoires of approximately 630 subjects and linked those repertoires to cytomegalovirus serostatus. Donor age, sex, ethnicity and CMV serostatus were compiled together with the repertoire data. A later analysis re-examined previously published TCR beta repertoires from over 500 donors and added high-resolution HLA genotyping to investigate patterns of TCR occurrence. A separate validation cohort of more than 100 different subjects was used in addition to the 666-subject first cohort. Every discovery cohort repertoire had been produced on one sequencing platform. The number of typed donors differed by locus: roughly 629-640 for A, B, C, DRB1 and DQB1; 500 to 550 for DQA1; 606 for DPA1; and 400 to 480 for DPB1. An earlier analysis of several hundred of the donors used high-throughput TCR beta sequencing to judge whether each TCR beta V gene segment behaved as functional or pseudogenic. A later genetic analysis took genome-wide SNP genotypes for about 55% of the roughly 700 donors and used that subset as a discovery cohort. Rather than using new phenotypic data, the later analysis identified candidate immune exposures from TCR beta sequences and from how often those sequences occurred across donors. The aim of the study was to test whether cataloging public T cell receptors could identify signatures of past pathogen exposure. What the work shows at the level of the full study, not this receptor alone: The 87-base-pair reads could not distinguish some IMGT-functional V segments, including TRBV6-2 and TRBV6-3, so those segments were excluded. A later analysis found that TCR association rates varied across HLA loci, with DRB1 alleles showing the most associated TCRs and HLA-C alleles the fewest. At a false discovery rate of 0.05, a later analysis linked around 17,000 TCR beta sequences to specific HLA alleles. A total of 164 TCR beta chains were listed by the study as associated with cytomegalovirus. Linkage disequilibrium might explain the correlated functional status among segregating V segments, but an unknown experimental factor could not be excluded. A further reported finding was that TCR beta sequences accurately predicted the HLA-A and HLA-B alleles for most subjects in the first cohort. It was suggested by the authors that the approach could potentially be generalized to other disease states and immunological phenotypes. A few of the identified cytomegalovirus-associated TCR beta chains were confirmed in vitro to be specific for cytomegalovirus antigens. A later analysis found that HLA-associated TCR beta chains were more clonally expanded and had lower generation probabilities than equally common non-associated chains. An association between a missense DCLRE1C variant and V-gene and J-gene trimming of TCR beta chains was found in a later genetic analysis and replicated in an independent cohort. The presence/absence analyses assumed that sequencing depth was roughly uniform across donors, and that assumption may not be true. The only immune exposure information available for the cohort was CMV serostatus. Several of the top co-occurrence clusters appeared to be linked to parvovirus B19, influenza, CMV and Epstein-Barr virus, according to a later analysis. This cohort had only TCR beta chains sequenced, and the lack of alpha or paired-chain data limited which features could be detected. HLA typing was unavailable for some donors at each locus, so association tests used only the typed subset. The classifier was reported to diagnose cytomegalovirus status with high specificity and sensitivity in both the original cohort and the validation cohort. Broadly in line with IMGT annotations, most TCR beta V segments showed up in productive rearrangements about 87% or about 30% of the time in an earlier analysis of around 550 of the donors. Assigning TCR associations to individual alleles was difficult when HLA alleles, especially DR and DQ, strongly co-occurred. In a later genetic analysis, fewer N-insertions in productive TCRs were reported among donors in an Asian-associated ancestry cluster than the roughly 700-donor mean. The earlier analysis of nearly 600 of the donors excluded some 15 rarely observed V segments, including chromosome 9 orphons, because counts were too low. The sequencing pipeline was judged likely to have produced a cluster of highly shared sequence variants as a technical artifact. While some public TCRs were present in many individuals, most TCR sequences turned up only very rarely across donors. In a later analysis, most CMV-associated TCR beta chains were found to appear HLA-restricted, with HLA associations seemingly driven largely by CMV exposure.

Library generation was performed with the immunoSEQ multiplex PCR assay. For the multiplex PCR, a mixture combining 60 forward primers for TCR Vbeta segments and 13 reverse primers for TCR Jbeta segments was used. The CDR3 region of rearranged TCR beta genes was amplified from genomic DNA with a multiplex PCR assay. Amplified TCR beta libraries were sequenced as 87-base-pair reads on the Illumina HiSeq System. In the source study's methods: A later analysis tallied around 80 million unique TCR beta chains across the 610 or so repertoires, and about 10 million of those chains were shared by two or more donors. To remove PCR and sequencing errors, raw reads were error-corrected and collapsed into unique sequences using a nearest-neighbor algorithm that merged closely related sequences. CDR3 sequences were aligned to IMGT reference sequences to assign V, D and J gene segments. Each retained sequence needed at least a six-nucleotide match to both a V gene segment and a J gene segment. Rearrangements were called productive when the CDR3 lacked stop codons and stayed in frame with V and J; all others were non-productive. CDR3 was defined by IMGT convention, running from the second conserved V-encoded cysteine to the conserved J-encoded phenylalanine. In an earlier analysis of more than 550 of the donors, sequences lacking an unambiguous match to a single V gene segment were excluded. In an earlier analysis of a few hundred of the donors, V segments were called functional above 56.7% productive rearrangements and were called segregating when the between-donor standard deviation exceeded 5%. A statistical classification framework was developed to diagnose cytomegalovirus status using the catalog of TCR beta chain sequences. In a later analysis, V and J genes were assigned by comparing TCR nucleotide sequences against IMGT/GENE-DB human TR gene sequences. Using the TCRdist pipeline, a later analysis assigned CDR3 sequences along with most-parsimonious VDJ recombination scenarios. In a later analysis, each TCR beta chain was defined by its CDR3 amino acid sequence together with its V-gene family, and reads without a unique V-gene family were excluded. In a later analysis, 500 to 700 highly shared, low-generation-probability nucleotide sequences were removed to address suspected cross-contamination and a sequencing artifact. For each public chain, a later analysis derived a clonal expansion index from normalized ranks of inferred template counts within each repertoire. In a later analysis, generation probabilities were computed with a VDJ recombination model fitted to out-of-frame rearrangements, and the resulting probabilities were checked against IGoR. A later analysis scored TCR-TCR, TCR-HLA and TCR-CMV co-occurrence with hypergeometric tests, applying a repertoire-size bias correction to TCR pairs. To estimate false discovery rates, a later analysis permuted the HLA or CMV assignments 20 times. In a later analysis, co-occurring TCRs were grouped using DBSCAN, and TCRdist sequence similarity was added for clustering within HLA-allele-positive subsets. For co-occurrence clustering, repertoires with fewer than 30,000 or more than 120,000 public chains were excluded, along with about five repertoires with anomalous nucleotide sharing. TCRdb holds this immuneACCESS table with in-frame rearrangements only. Some clones are missing; in checked studies, unresolved V genes explain under half, and the rest has no known cause. V and J calls and clone size are copied from that table; D and trimming were computed from the DNA. This sample comprises about 140,000 clones, 61% of them detected only once. Around 2% of the sample rests with the top ten.

A remark on this clone: The clone's antigen remains unknown. Qualities for individual bases were not recorded, and no much larger clone is one base off.

In total, approximately 690 healthy bone marrow donors made up the cohort. At the time of sampling, every cohort member was nominally healthy, though immune exposures that went unrecorded were likely present. The donor tested CMV seronegative, placing the donor among the 300 to 450 seronegative members of the cohort. Every donor gave a peripheral blood sample, and the peripheral blood mononuclear cells from that sample were used for TCR beta sequencing. Genomic DNA extraction from the blood cell samples was performed with the Qiagen DNeasy Blood Extraction Kit. The junction carries 6 bases between V and J, which are trimmed by 0 bases and 0 bases respectively. The germline V gene sets CDR1 to MNHEY and CDR2 to SVGAGI. Inclusive of the bounding cysteine and phenylalanine, the CDR3 is 15 residues long. Only CDR3 DNA remains: 45 bases, in frame from the first base.

The TCR originated in a male donor in good health and CMV-seronegative. The chain couples TRBV6-5 to TRBJ1-3, with the identity of the D gene unclear. Material for sequencing was PBMCs. The CDR3 corresponds to CASSYSSASGNTIYF. The DNA reads as follows: TGTGCCAGCAGTTACTCGAGTGCCTCTGGAAACACCATATATTTT.